These 26 T cell receptor beta chains were all obtained from the same sample, sequenced in a study of liver allograft versus peripheral blood T cells (dated by TCRdb to 2018 to 2020). Describing the broader study: T cell receptor repertoires present within transplanted livers were compared with repertoires in the peripheral blood of liver transplant recipients.

This sample was sequenced with an Illumina MiSeq. TCRdb took the public reads, trimmed them with fastp at Q25, ran MiXCR for clone calling and kept in-frame beta chains. CDR3 protein sequences are deduplicated, and each keeps its most common genes and DNA. The sample contains around 16,000 distinct CDR3 sequences, roughly a fifth of them found a single time. About 12% of the sample is held by the ten biggest clonotypes. These receptors all stem from a human patient who had a liver transplant. After a transplant, some T cells may have been passed on by the graft donor.

This chain joins TRBV28 and TRBJ1-4; D is possibly TRBD1 (6 bases). This CDR3 comprises 14 residues. V gave up 1 base and J gave up 10 bases, with 13 bases separating them. Germline V lookup: CDR1 MDHEN, CDR2 SYDVKM. CDR3 coding DNA: TGTGCCAGCAGTTTATCCCCAGGGGTCGCAAAACTGTTTTTT. Its translation: CASSLSPGVAKLFF.

This clonotype has only a few counts. The rearrangement uses TRBV19 and TRBJ1-2, with a weak D call TRBD1 (6 bases). V was trimmed by 7 bases and J by 4 bases, leaving 13 bases between them. The CDR3 sequence is 13 residues long. Germline V gene data show CDR1 as LNHDA and CDR2 as SQIVND (reference sequence). For the CDR3, the DNA is TGTGCCAGTAACCAAGGGGGGGGCTATGGCTACACCTTC. Translating gives CASNQGGGYGYTF.

This clonotype was observed many times. The chain is built from TRBV6-1 and TRBJ2-2, with unresolved D. CDR1 and CDR2 from the germline V gene are MNHNS and SASEGT. V lost 7 bases and J 5 bases, leaving 8 bases between the germline ends. The CDR3 has 12 residues. In DNA form, the CDR3 reads TGTGCCAGCACCTGGCAGACCGGGGAGCTGTTTTTT. It codes for CASTWQTGELFF.

This clonotype appeared many times. The chain is built from TRBV18 and TRBJ2-7; possible D gene TRBD1, 5 bases. Germline V gives CDR1 KGHSH, CDR2 LQKENI. V lost 0 bases and J 7 bases, leaving 13 bases between the germline ends. The CDR3 contains 14 residues. The CDR3 protein is CASSPPQGRREQYF. CDR3 DNA: TGTGCCAGCTCACCACCGCAGGGTCGTCGGGAGCAGTACTTC.

This clonotype was detected once. A much larger clone differs by one base, so this may be a read error. The chain combines TRBV6-2 or TRBV6-3 with TRBJ1-6; D remains unclear. The CDR3 runs to 15 residues. The germline V gene encodes CDR1 MNHEY and CDR2 SVGEGT. The CDR3 spells CACSYSWQRESPLHF. CDR3 coding DNA: TGTGCCTGCAGTTACTCCTGGCAGAGAGAATCACCCCTCCACTTT.

This clonotype is medium-sized. This chain joins TRBV29-1 and TRBJ1-4; D is unresolved. CDR1 and CDR2 from the germline V gene are SQVTM and ANQGSEA. Trimming took off 0 bases at V and 7 bases at J, with 0 bases between the two ends. The CDR3 runs 10 residues. The CDR3 DNA sequence: TGCAGCGTTGAAGATGAAAAACTGTTTTTT. It yields the protein CSVEDEKLFF.

This clonotype was recorded only once. The genes are TRBV20-1 and TRBJ2-7; D is undetermined. Germline loops: CDR1 DFQATT, CDR2 SNEGSKA (reference sequence). The CDR3 extends over 12 amino acids. The V end was cut by 2 bases, the J end by 4 bases, with 9 bases between. The CDR3 DNA is TGCAGTGCTAGACCAAGTTTTTACGAGCAGTACTTC. This encodes CSARPSFYEQYF.

The chain recombines TRBV24-1 with TRBJ2-3, with 7 bases aligning to TRBD1. This CDR3 has 12 amino acids. J was trimmed by 4 bases and V by 9 bases; bases with no gene match: 3. CDR1 and CDR2 from the germline V gene are KGHDR and SFDVKD. CDR3 sequence reads: CATRQGSDTQYF. The DNA of the CDR3 is TGTGCCACCCGACAGGGTTCAGATACGCAGTATTTT.

There are a few counts of this clonotype. This chain links TRBV7-9 with TRBJ1-6; weak D call: TRBD1 (5 bases). CDR1 SEHNR and CDR2 FQNEAQ come from the germline V gene (reference sequence). The length of the CDR3 is 14 residues. V was shortened by 2 bases and J by 7 bases, with 9 bases between the two germline ends. The DNA for the CDR3 is TGTGCCAGCAGCTTACAGGGCGGGAATTCACCCCTCCACTTT. Protein product: CASSLQGGNSPLHF.

This clonotype was seen at least ten times. The J gene is TRBJ1-1, the V gene TRBV6-1; tentatively, D is TRBD1 (6 bases). Trimming removed 5 bases from V and 1 base from J, with 11 bases in between. This CDR3 contains 14 residues. In germline, CDR1 is MNHNS, CDR2 SASEGT. CDR3 bases: TGTGCCAGCAGTACCGGGGGCAAGAACACTGAAGCTTTCTTT. Translating it yields CASSTGGKNTEAFF.

In this sample, this clonotype turned up many times. The J gene is TRBJ1-1, the V gene TRBV5-4, with D unresolved. The CDR3 consists of 13 residues. From germline, CDR1 is SGHNT and CDR2 YYREEE (reference sequence). V lost 2 bases, J lost 5 bases, and 10 bases lay in between. The CDR3 nucleotides read TGTGCCAGCAGCTTCTGGGTAGGTACTGAAGCTTTCTTT. Translation: CASSFWVGTEAFF.

The chain combines TRBV28 with TRBJ2-1, with 7 bases aligning to TRBD1. The CDR3 covers 14 residues. Germline loops: CDR1 MDHEN, CDR2 SYDVKM. The junction had 10 bases not matched to a gene; V was cut back by 5 bases and J by 9 bases. CDR3 bases: TGTGCCAGCAGTCCCTGGACAGGATATAGTGAGCAGTTCTTC. Encoded protein: CASSPWTGYSEQFF.

In its sample, this clonotype was seen a few times. The CDR3 nucleotides are TGTGCCAGCAGTTCAGATGGAAACACCATATATTTT. Its translation: CASSSDGNTIYF. The rearrangement links TRBV6-5 to TRBJ1-3; D gene ambiguous. Per germline, CDR1 MNHEY and CDR2 SVGAGI. V lost 4 bases to trimming and J lost 3 bases, with 4 bases between them. CDR3 length: 12 amino acids.

The chain combines TRBV20-1 with TRBJ2-7; 7 bases are a match to TRBD1. Per germline, CDR1 DFQATT and CDR2 SNEGSKA (reference sequence). V lost 3 bases and J lost 0; bases outside the gene matches: 5. The CDR3 is 14 residues long. The CDR3 is CSARAGGPSYEQYF. As DNA, the CDR3 is TGCAGTGCTAGGGCAGGGGGACCCTCCTACGAGCAGTACTTC.

In the case of this clonotype: At one of its ends the junction is not consistent with the germline gene, which may arise from a read error. The CDR3 region has the DNA TGTGCCGGCAGCCCGAGGGGGCGAGATACGCAGTATTTT. It specifies CAGSPRGRDTQYF. This chain uses TRBV12-3 or TRBV12-4 with TRBJ2-3, with 7 bases lining up with TRBD1. This CDR3 comprises 13 residues.

As to this clonotype: This may come from a read error, since a much larger clone is one base off. The chain joins TRBV18 to TRBJ1-2; the D is unclear. The CDR3 loop spans 13 amino acids. Per the germline V gene, CDR1 is KGHSH and CDR2 is LQKENI. Between the trimmed V and J ends, which lost 4 bases and 4 bases, there was a span of 10 bases. The CDR3 sequence: CASSHEVIYGYTF. The CDR3 DNA sequence: TGTGCCAGCTCACATGAGGTCATCTATGGCTACACCTTC.

This clonotype counts as medium-sized. This chain links TRBV19 with TRBJ1-1, with 11 bases identical to TRBD1. V was pared by 9 bases and J by 4 bases, with 10 bases of the junction left unmatched. The CDR3 consists of 15 residues. CDR1 LNHDA and CDR2 SQIVND come from the germline V gene (reference sequence). CDR3 amino acids: CASRDRGAWATEAFF. The DNA of the CDR3 is TGTGCCAGCCGGGACAGGGGGGCTTGGGCCACTGAAGCTTTCTTT.

This clonotype was observed a handful of times. The chain joins TRBV19 to TRBJ1-1, with D uncertain. The V gene lost 3 bases and the J gene lost 0 bases, with 14 bases spanning the gap. This CDR3 spans 16 amino acids. Germline assignment: CDR1 LNHDA and CDR2 SQIVND (reference sequence). The CDR3, as DNA: TGTGCCAGTAGTATCACCTTCGGCGGCCTGAACACTGAAGCTTTCTTT. Protein sequence: CASSITFGGLNTEAFF. Looking up the rest from reference TRBV19 and TRBJ1-1 gives the full variable domain: DGGITQSPKYLFRKEGQNVTLSCEQNLNHDAMYWYRQDPGQGLRLIYYSQIVNDFQKGDIAEGYSVSREKKESFPLTVTSAQKNPTAFYLCASSITFGGLNTEAFFGQGTRLTVV.

This chain links TRBV9 with TRBJ1-5, with D uncertain. V was shortened by 0 bases and J by 4 bases, with 5 bases between the two germline ends. Germline CDR1 SGDLS, CDR2 YYNGEE. The CDR3 sequence is 13 residues long. In nucleotides, the CDR3 is TGTGCCAGCAGCGTAGGAAGGAATCAGCCCCAGCATTTT. Translation: CASSVGRNQPQHF.

The chain combines TRBV7-2 with TRBJ2-1; possibly TRBD1 or TRBD2 for D (5 bases each). From germline, CDR1 is SGHTA and CDR2 FQGNSA. V was clipped by 5 bases and J by 0 bases, with 14 bases between them. The CDR3 totals 16 residues. CDR3 in DNA: TGTGCCAGCAGCCCTCGAGGGGCTAGCTCCTACAATGAGCAGTTCTTC. This sequence encodes CASSPRGASSYNEQFF.

This clonotype was detected a few times. The chain uses TRBV5-4 and TRBJ1-1; D perhaps matches TRBD1 (6 bases). The CDR3 runs to 13 residues. Germline V gives CDR1 SGHNT, CDR2 YYREEE (reference sequence). V was trimmed by 4 bases and J by 6 bases, leaving 13 bases between them. The CDR3, as DNA: TGTGCCAGCAGCGTACAGGGAATCCCTGAAGCTTTCTTT. Translation gives CASSVQGIPEAFF.

This clonotype was picked up many times. The CDR3 spells CASRSSGRVTEAFF. In DNA form, the CDR3 reads TGTGCCAGCAGGTCTTCAGGGAGGGTCACTGAAGCTTTCTTT. The genes are TRBV28 and TRBJ1-1; maybe TRBD1 (5 bases). CDR1 is MDHEN, CDR2 SYDVKM, per germline. This CDR3 has 14 amino acids. V was trimmed by 6 bases and J by 4 bases, leaving 15 bases between them.

The rearrangement uses TRBV5-6 and TRBJ1-5; D is unresolved. In germline, CDR1 is SGHDT, CDR2 YYEEEE. The ends were cut back, 0 bases at V and 0 bases at J, with 7 bases in the middle. CDR3 length: 15 residues. This CDR3 reads CASSLEGYSNQPQHF. The CDR3 DNA sequence: TGTGCCAGCAGCTTGGAAGGGTATAGCAATCAGCCCCAGCATTTT.

By sample fraction, this clonotype is medium-sized. V usage is TRBV6-2 or TRBV6-3 and J usage is TRBJ2-2, with 8 bases fitting TRBD2. Trimming at V came to 7 bases and at J to 6 bases, leaving 4 bases not matched to a gene. The CDR3 contains 13 residues. The germline V gene has CDR1 MNHEY and CDR2 SVGEGT. CDR3 sequence reads: CASKGLAAGELFF. For the CDR3, the DNA is TGTGCCAGCAAAGGACTAGCAGCCGGGGAGCTGTTTTTT.

The rearrangement links TRBV12-3 or TRBV12-4 to TRBJ1-1, with a tentative D call TRBD1 (6 bases). This CDR3 has 15 residues. V lost 2 bases and J 5 bases, leaving 15 bases between the germline ends. The CDR3 sequence: CASSLSQGRTTEAFF. Here the CDR3 DNA reads TGTGCCAGCAGTTTAAGTCAGGGGAGGACGACTGAAGCTTTCTTT.

This clonotype occurred a few times. This chain links TRBV20-1 with TRBJ2-6, with no clear D. Deletions cut 3 bases from V and 3 bases from J, with 12 bases between. The germline V gene has CDR1 DFQATT and CDR2 SNEGSKA (reference sequence). CDR3 length: 15 residues. The DNA of the CDR3 is TGCAGTGCTAGTTTGTTAACGGGTGGGGCCAACGTCCTGACTTTC. Its translation is CSASLLTGGANVLTF.